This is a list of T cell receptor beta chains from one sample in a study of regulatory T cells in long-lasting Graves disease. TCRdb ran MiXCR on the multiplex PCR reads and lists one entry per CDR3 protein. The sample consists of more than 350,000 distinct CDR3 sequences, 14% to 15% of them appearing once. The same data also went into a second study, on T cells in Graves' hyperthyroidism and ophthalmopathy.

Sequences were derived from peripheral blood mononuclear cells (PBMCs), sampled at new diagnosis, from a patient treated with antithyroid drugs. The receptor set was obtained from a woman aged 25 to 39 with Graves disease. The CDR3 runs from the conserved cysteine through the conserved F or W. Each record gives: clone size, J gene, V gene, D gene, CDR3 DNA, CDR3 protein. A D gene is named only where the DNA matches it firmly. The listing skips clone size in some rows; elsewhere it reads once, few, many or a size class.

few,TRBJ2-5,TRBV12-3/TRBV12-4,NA,TGTGCCAGCAGTTCAAATGATTTCAGGGTAGCGATCCAAGAGACCCAGTACTTC,CASSSNDFRVAIQETQYF
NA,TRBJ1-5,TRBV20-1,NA,TGCAGTGCTAGAGGGGGGGGTAGAAACCAGCCCCAGCATTTT,CSARGGGRNQPQHF
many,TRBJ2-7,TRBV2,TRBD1,TGTGCCAGCCTGAGTGACAGGGGGAGCTACGAGCAGTACTTC,CASLSDRGSYEQYF
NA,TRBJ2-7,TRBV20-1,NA,TGCAGTGCTCCTCACTCGAGCTCCTACGAGCAGTACTTC,CSAPHSSSYEQYF
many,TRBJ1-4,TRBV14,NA,TGTGCCAGCAGTCACGCCGGGGACGGAGAAAAACTGTTTTTT,CASSHAGDGEKLFF
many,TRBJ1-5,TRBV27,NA,TGTGCCAGCAGTTTCTATAGCAATCAGCCCCAGCATTTT,CASSFYSNQPQHF
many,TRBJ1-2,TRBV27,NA,TGTGCCAGCAGTTCCGTCCCCGGGTATGGCTACACCTTC,CASSSVPGYGYTF
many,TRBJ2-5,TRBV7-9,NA,TGTGCCAGCAGTACCGACGGGACATCAGAGACCCAGTACTTC,CASSTDGTSETQYF
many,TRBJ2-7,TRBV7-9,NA,TGTGCCAGCAGCCCCCCTCAGTTCTCGGGGCTGTACGAGCAGTACTTC,CASSPPQFSGLYEQYF
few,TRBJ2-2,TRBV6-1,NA,TGTGCCAGCAGACCACAGGGAAGAACCACCGGGGAGCTGTTTTTT,CASRPQGRTTGELFF
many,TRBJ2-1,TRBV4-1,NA,TGCGCCAGCAGCCAAGAGACTACCGCACGCTACAATGAGCAGTTCTTC,CASSQETTARYNEQFF
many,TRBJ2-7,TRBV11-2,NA,TGTGCCAGCAGCTTAGGGGGGCTTAGGAGTTACGAGCAGTACTTC,CASSLGGLRSYEQYF
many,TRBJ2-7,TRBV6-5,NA,TGTGCCAGCAGTTACTCAACAGGGATTTCCTACGAGCAGTACTTC,CASSYSTGISYEQYF
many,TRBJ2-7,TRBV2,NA,TGTGCCAGCACAAGAGAGGGCTACGAGCAGTACTTC,CASTREGYEQYF
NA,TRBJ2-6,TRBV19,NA,TGTGCCAGTAGCCAGTTGGGCGCTGGGGCCAACGTCCTGACTTTC,CASSQLGAGANVLTF
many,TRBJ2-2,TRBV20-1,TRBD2,TGCAGTGTCGCGACTAGCAAAGGAGCAAACACCGGGGAGCTGTTTTTT,CSVATSKGANTGELFF
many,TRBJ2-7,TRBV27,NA,TGTGCCAGCAGCAAAGACACTTACGAGCAGTACTTC,CASSKDTYEQYF
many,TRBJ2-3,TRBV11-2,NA,TGTGCCAGCAGCTTAGGGAGCCCAACAGATACGCAGTATTTT,CASSLGSPTDTQYF
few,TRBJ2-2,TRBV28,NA,TGTGCCAGCAGTTCAGGGGCAAACACCGGGGAGCTGTTTTTT,CASSSGANTGELFF
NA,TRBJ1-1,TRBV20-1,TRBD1,TGCAGTGCTAGCCCACAGGGGTGGGTGAACACTGAAGCTTTCTTT,CSASPQGWVNTEAFF
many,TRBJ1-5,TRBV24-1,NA,TGTGCCACCAGTGATTCAAATCAGCCCCAGCATTTT,CATSDSNQPQHF
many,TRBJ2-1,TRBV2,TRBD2,TGTGCCAGCATGGGCGGGAGGCTATACAATGAGCAGTTCTTC,CASMGGRLYNEQFF
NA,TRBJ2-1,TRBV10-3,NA,TGTGCCATCAGTGATGCCCGACTGGGCTCCTACAATGAGCAGTTCTTC,CAISDARLGSYNEQFF
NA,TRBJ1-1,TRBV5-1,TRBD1,TGCGCCAGCAGCTTAGAGACAGGGACCCTGAACACTGAAGCTTTCTTT,CASSLETGTLNTEAFF
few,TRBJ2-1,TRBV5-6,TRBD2,TGTGCCAGCAGCTTGGGACTAGCGGAGTTCAATGAGCAGTTCTTC,CASSLGLAEFNEQFF
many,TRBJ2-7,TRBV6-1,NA,TGTGCCAGCAGTCCGGGTCAAAGCAACGAGCAGTACTTC,CASSPGQSNEQYF
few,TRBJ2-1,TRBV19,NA,TGTGCCAGTAGGTCGGGGTACAATGAGCAGTTCTTC,CASRSGYNEQFF
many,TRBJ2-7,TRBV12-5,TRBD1,TGTGCTAGTGGTTTGGGACAGGGGGCCTACGAGCAGTACTTC,CASGLGQGAYEQYF
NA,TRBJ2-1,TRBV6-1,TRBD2,TGTGCCAGCAGTGAAGCGGGTAGCGGGGAGGTCCCCTCCTACAATGAGCAGTTCTTC,CASSEAGSGEVPSYNEQFF
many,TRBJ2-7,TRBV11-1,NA,TGTGCCAGCAGCTTGGTAGGTGACTACTCCTACGAGCAGTACTTC,CASSLVGDYSYEQYF
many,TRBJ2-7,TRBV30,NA,TGTGCCTGGAGTCGGCTGGTAGTGGGGGAAGAGCAGTACTTC,CAWSRLVVGEEQYF
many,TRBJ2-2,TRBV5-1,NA,TGCGCCAGCAGCTTGATCCAATCGAACACCGGGGAGCTGTTTTTT,CASSLIQSNTGELFF
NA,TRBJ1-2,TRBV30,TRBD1,TGTGCCTGGGATCCAGGGGGCGGTGATGGCTACACCTTC,CAWDPGGGDGYTF
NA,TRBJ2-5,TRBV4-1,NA,TGCGCCAGCAGCCAAGCTAGCGCCAAGGGGCGGGAGACCCAGTACTTC,CASSQASAKGRETQYF
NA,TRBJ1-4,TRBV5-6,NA,TGTGCCAGCAGCTTCTCCCTTGACAGATCTAATGAAAAACTGTTTTTT,CASSFSLDRSNEKLFF
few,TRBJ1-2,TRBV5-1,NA,TGCGCCAGCAGCTTTGGGTGGGATGGCTACACCTTC,CASSFGWDGYTF
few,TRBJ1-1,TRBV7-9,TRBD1,TGTGCCAGCAGCTATGACAGGGAGGGTTGGTTAGCTGAAGCTTTCTTT,CASSYDREGWLAEAFF
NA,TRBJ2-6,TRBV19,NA,TGTGCCAGTACGGGGGGCAACTCTGGGGCCAACGTCCTGACTTTC,CASTGGNSGANVLTF
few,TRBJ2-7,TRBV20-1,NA,TGCAGTGTAGAGCGGCGCGAGCAGTACTTC,CSVERREQYF
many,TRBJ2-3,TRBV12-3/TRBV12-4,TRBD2,TGTGCCAGCAGTTTTCGACTAGCGGAAAGCACAGATACGCAGTATTTT,CASSFRLAESTDTQYF
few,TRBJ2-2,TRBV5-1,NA,TGCGCCAGCAGCTTGAGTTGGGACACCGGGGAGCTGTTTTTT,CASSLSWDTGELFF
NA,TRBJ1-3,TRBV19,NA,TGTGCCAGTAGTATGCTCAGGGCTGGAAACACCATATATTTT,CASSMLRAGNTIYF
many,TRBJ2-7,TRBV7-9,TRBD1,TGTGCCAGCAGCCCGGATGGACAGGGGGCTGGCGAGCAGTACTTC,CASSPDGQGAGEQYF
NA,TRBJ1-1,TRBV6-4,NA,TGTGCCAGCAGTGACTCCCACAGTACGGCTTTCTTT,CASSDSHSTAFF
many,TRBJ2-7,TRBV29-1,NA,TGCAGCGTTGAGGAGGGTTCCTCGTACGAGCAGTACTTC,CSVEEGSSYEQYF
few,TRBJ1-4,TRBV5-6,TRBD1,TGTGCCAGCAGCTTGAGCAGGGGGCGGTTTAATGAAAAACTGTTTTTT,CASSLSRGRFNEKLFF
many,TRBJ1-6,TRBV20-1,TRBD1,TGCAGTGCTGGCAGCCGAGGGGGCAGGGTGTCGTCACCCCTCCACTTT,CSAGSRGGRVSSPLHF
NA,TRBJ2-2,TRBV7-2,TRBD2,TGTGCCAGCAGTTCGGGACTAGCTGGCCGGGAGCTGTTTTTT,CASSSGLAGRELFF